This T cell receptor (beta chain) was found in a study of blood T cell repertoires in COVID-19. Study-wide context: Sites in the United States, Italy and Spain provided acute and convalescent COVID-19 samples. T cells, B-cell-depleted T cells, or PBMCs supplied cDNA or gDNA.

Data came from immunoSEQ multiplex PCR; TCRdb stores just in-frame clones and leaves some out. The sample contains about 120,000 clones, approximately 82% of which appear only once. V lost 3 bases and J lost 6, with 18 bases in between. The germline gives CDR1 MDHEN, CDR2 SYDVKM. The CDR3 sequence is 16 residues long. The receptor was isolated from a man aged 65 to 79 with active or convalescent COVID-19. The gene calls are TRBV28 and TRBJ2-4, with D possibly matching TRBD2 (7 bases). The sample consisted of peripheral blood. In nucleotides, the CDR3 is TGTGCCAGCAGTTTCAGTACGGGGGGCGCCTCAAACATTCAGTACTTC. Translated, it gives CASSFSTGGASNIQYF.